This is a list of T cell receptor beta chains from one sample in a study of beta chain features in type 1 diabetes. Method: immunoSEQ multiplex PCR; TCRdb's copy keeps in-frame clones and lacks some. The sample shows some 410,000 clones, roughly 11% of them seen only once. The sequenced material came from naive CD4+ T cells from blood. Every receptor here comes from a woman under 30 in good health. The CDR3 runs from the conserved cysteine through the conserved F or W. Fields, in order: clone size, V gene, D gene, J gene, CDR3 DNA, CDR3 protein. The D gene is left open where the match is weak. Size values are once, few and many counts, or a class for expanded clones, and some rows have none.

.	TRBV7-2	TRBD2	TRBJ2-5	TGTGCCAGCAGCTCGGGACTAGTACCCTTTGAGACCCAGTACTTC	CASSSGLVPFETQYF
few	TRBV28	TRBD2	TRBJ2-1	TGTGCCAGCAGTCTCCAGACTAGCGGGGCATACAATGAGCAGTTCTTC	CASSLQTSGAYNEQFF
.	TRBV5-8	TRBD1	TRBJ1-2	TGTGCCAGCAGCCGGGACAGGGTTAGCTATGGCTACACCTTC	CASSRDRVSYGYTF
few	TRBV29-1	.	TRBJ1-1	TGCAGGGCTGGGGGAGCTACTGAAGCTTTCTTT	CRAGGATEAFF
.	TRBV7-2	.	TRBJ1-2	TGTGCCAGCAGCCCGCATAGTGTCGACTATGGCTACACCTTC	CASSPHSVDYGYTF
few	TRBV7-6	TRBD2	TRBJ2-1	TGTGCCAGCCGTAGCGGGAGATCCGGCAATGAGCAGTTCTTC	CASRSGRSGNEQFF
.	TRBV30	TRBD1	TRBJ2-2	TGTGCCTGGAGTGTACAGGGGGCCGGGGAGCTGTTTTTT	CAWSVQGAGELFF
.	TRBV29-1	.	TRBJ2-1	TGCAGCGGAGGGGCAGTCAATGAGCAGTTCTTC	CSGGAVNEQFF
.	TRBV4-2	.	TRBJ2-1	TGTGCCAGCAGCCGGGGTCCCTCCTACAATGAGCAGTTCTTC	CASSRGPSYNEQFF
.	TRBV5-1	.	TRBJ1-3	TGCGCCAGCAGCTTGGGACGGGACTCCTCTTCTGGAAACACCATATATTTT	CASSLGRDSSSGNTIYF
many	TRBV30	.	TRBJ2-3	TGTGCCTGGAAGAAGGGGCCTAGCACAGATACGCAGTATTTT	CAWKKGPSTDTQYF
few	TRBV21-1	.	TRBJ2-2	TGTGCCAGCAGCTCCCGACAGGGGTGTGGGGAGCTGTTTTTT	CASSSRQGCGELFF
.	TRBV10-3	.	TRBJ2-2	TGTGCCATCAGTGAGTCGTACCGGGAGCTGTTTTTT	CAISESYRELFF
few	TRBV7-2	.	TRBJ1-5	TGTGCCAGCAGCTTAGTAGGGGGGCCCCAGCATTTT	CASSLVGGPQHF
.	TRBV2	.	TRBJ2-1	TGTGCCAGCAGTCTGGCGGGGTACAATGAGCAGTTCTTC	CASSLAGYNEQFF
.	TRBV29-1	.	TRBJ1-3	TGCAGCGTTGGGACACCTCGGGGAAACACCATATATTTT	CSVGTPRGNTIYF
few	TRBV30	.	TRBJ1-1	TGTGCCTGGTGTGCAAGACAGTTATTGAACACTGAAGCTTTCTTT	CAWCARQLLNTEAFF
few	TRBV2	TRBD1	TRBJ2-5	TGTGCCGGGGGACAGACTCATGAGACCCAGTACTTC	CAGGQTHETQYF
few	TRBV6-6	.	TRBJ1-1	TGTGCCAGCAGTTACGAGTATCAGGGCACTGAAGCTTTCTTT	CASSYEYQGTEAFF
few	TRBV7-3	TRBD2	TRBJ2-7	TGTGCCAGCAGCCCCCTCGGGGGGAGCCACGAGCAGTACTTC	CASSPLGGSHEQYF
.	TRBV6-1	.	TRBJ2-1	TGTGCCAGCAGTACTCCAGGGGTTTCCTACAATGAGCAGTTCTTC	CASSTPGVSYNEQFF
.	TRBV29-1	.	TRBJ2-1	TGCAGCTGGTCAACAAGAAGCTCCTACAATGAGCAGTTCTTC	CSWSTRSSYNEQFF
.	TRBV29-1	TRBD1	TRBJ1-1	TGCAGCGTTTTGGGACAGGGTAGGTTCACTGAAGCTTTCTTT	CSVLGQGRFTEAFF
few	TRBV28	TRBD2	TRBJ2-3	TGTGCCAGCAGTCCCCGGGGTAGCGGGGGCACAGATACGCAGTATTTT	CASSPRGSGGTDTQYF
few	TRBV4-3	.	TRBJ2-2	TGCGCCAGCAGCCAAGGAGTCCTGATTACCGGGGAGCTGTTTTTT	CASSQGVLITGELFF
few	TRBV28	.	TRBJ1-2	TGTGCCAGCAGTGCCAGCTACGACTATGGCTACACCTTC	CASSASYDYGYTF
.	TRBV30	.	TRBJ1-2	TGTGCCTGGAGTGTTTTCAGTAACTATGGCTACACCTTC	CAWSVFSNYGYTF
few	TRBV5-1	.	TRBJ2-1	TGCGCCAGCAGCTTTCGCTCGGGTCAGCGAAGCTACAATGAGCAGTTCTTC	CASSFRSGQRSYNEQFF
.	TRBV18	TRBD2	TRBJ2-4	TGTGCCAGCTCACCACCTAGCGGGGACGAGGAGCGGTACTTC	CASSPPSGDEERYF
few	TRBV5-1	TRBD1	TRBJ1-1	TGCGCCAGCAGCAAGGACAGGGCGGACACTGAAGCTTTCTTT	CASSKDRADTEAFF
.	TRBV19	TRBD2	TRBJ2-3	TGTGCCAGTACCATAGCGGGAGAAGGAGATACGCAGTATTTT	CASTIAGEGDTQYF
many	TRBV29-1	.	TRBJ2-7	TGCAGCGTTGCCAGCTCCTACGAGCAGTACTTC	CSVASSYEQYF
few	TRBV2	.	TRBJ2-6	TGTGCCAGCAGTGAAAGGAGTCTATCTGGGGCCAACGTCCTGACTTTC	CASSERSLSGANVLTF
.	TRBV13	TRBD1	TRBJ2-7	TGTGCCAGCAGCCCAGGACAGGGGGCCTCCTACGAGCAGTACTTC	CASSPGQGASYEQYF
few	TRBV14	.	TRBJ2-7	TGTGCCAGCAGCCAAGAGGTGGGTCCCAGCTACGAGCAGTACTTC	CASSQEVGPSYEQYF
.	TRBV15	.	TRBJ2-6	TGTGCCACCAGCAGAGGCCAGGGAGGTTCTGGGGCCAACGTCCTGACTTTC	CATSRGQGGSGANVLTF
.	TRBV13	.	TRBJ2-2	TGTGCCAGCAGCACTCCCGACAGAAACACCGGGGAGCTGTTTTTT	CASSTPDRNTGELFF
few	TRBV27	.	TRBJ2-5	TGTGCCAGCAGCAGGGGTTTTAAAGAGACCCAGTACTTC	CASSRGFKETQYF
few	TRBV9	.	TRBJ1-5	TGTGCCAGCAGCGTTGGGGACGCACAGCCCCAGCATTTT	CASSVGDAQPQHF
few	TRBV5-5	TRBD1	TRBJ2-5	TGTGCCAGCAGCTGGGACAGCTTCACAGAGACCCAGTACTTC	CASSWDSFTETQYF
.	TRBV2	.	TRBJ2-5	TGTGCCAGCAGTAAACTTCGGACTGTTCAAGAGACCCAGTACTTC	CASSKLRTVQETQYF
.	TRBV30	.	TRBJ2-3	TGTGCCTGGAGTAATCAGGGTGGGCAGACAGATACGCAGTATTTT	CAWSNQGGQTDTQYF
.	TRBV5-1	.	TRBJ2-2	TGCGCCAGCAGCACCCGGACAGACAACACCGGGGAGCTGTTTTTT	CASSTRTDNTGELFF
few	TRBV9	.	TRBJ2-1	TGTGCCAGCAGCGTAGATGTGGGGCGCAGCTCCTACAATGAGCAGTTCTTC	CASSVDVGRSSYNEQFF
.	TRBV18	.	TRBJ2-1	TGTGCCAGCTCACCTACCACGGCGGGTTACAATGAGCAGTTCTTC	CASSPTTAGYNEQFF
few	TRBV7-9	.	TRBJ2-7	TGTGCCAGCAGCCCATCACCGGGAGCAGGGCAGTACTTC	CASSPSPGAGQYF
few	TRBV29-1	.	TRBJ1-1	TGCAGCGTGAAACTTAGGGTGGCGGACACTGAAGCTTTCTTT	CSVKLRVADTEAFF
few	TRBV9	.	TRBJ1-2	TGTGCCAGCAGCTCCCGCAGGGGTCACAACTATGGCTACACCTTC	CASSSRRGHNYGYTF
few	TRBV7-2	.	TRBJ2-2	TGTGCCAGCAGCTCTGGCGGGGACCGCTCGGGCGGGGAGCTGTTTTTT	CASSSGGDRSGGELFF
few	TRBV5-4	.	TRBJ1-6	TGTGCCAGCAGCTACCAGACAGACAATTCACCCCTCCACTTT	CASSYQTDNSPLHF
.	TRBV5-4	.	TRBJ1-1	TGTGCCAGCAGCTGGCAGGGATTGAACACTGAAGCTTTCTTT	CASSWQGLNTEAFF
.	TRBV14	TRBD1	TRBJ2-5	TGTGCCAGCAGCCCCTACAGGGGATCGGGGACCCAGTACTTC	CASSPYRGSGTQYF
many	TRBV29-1	TRBD1	TRBJ2-1	TGCAGCGCCCACCGGGACAGCGCAAATGAGCAGTTCTTC	CSAHRDSANEQFF
.	TRBV15	.	TRBJ1-5	TGTGCCACCAGCAGGAGGCAGGGAGGCAATCAGCCCCAGCATTTT	CATSRRQGGNQPQHF
few	TRBV18	.	TRBJ2-4	TGTGCCAGCTCACCGTTTCCTGGGAACATTCAGTACTTC	CASSPFPGNIQYF